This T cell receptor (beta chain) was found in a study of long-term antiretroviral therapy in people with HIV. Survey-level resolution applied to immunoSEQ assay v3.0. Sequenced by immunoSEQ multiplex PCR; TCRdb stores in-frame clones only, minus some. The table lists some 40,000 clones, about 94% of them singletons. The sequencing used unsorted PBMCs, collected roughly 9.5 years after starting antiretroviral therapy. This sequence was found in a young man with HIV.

Written as DNA, the CDR3 is TGTGCCAGCAGCTTACAAAGACAGCACTATGGCTACACCTTC. It is translated as CASSLQRQHYGYTF. V is TRBV13 and J is TRBJ1-2, with a possible D match to TRBD1 (5 bases). Trimming removed 2 bases at V and 3 bases at J, with 10 bases between. The length of the CDR3 is 14 residues. The V gene's germline CDR1 is PRHDT and CDR2 FYEKMQ (reference sequence).